This passage covers 19 T cell receptor beta chains from one sample sequenced in a study of read filtering for tumor transcriptome and immune sequencing. The library was built from roughly 400 ng RNA with molecular barcoded adaptors for alpha/delta and beta/gamma chains. TCRdb reprocessed the reads with MiXCR, giving one entry per CDR3 protein. This repertoire shows around 41,000 distinct CDR3 sequences, around 11% found once; its top ten account for around 30%. Sequenced material: a population of CD138-negative cells sorted from bone marrow. Receptor source: a donor aged 40 or older with multiple myeloma.

About this clonotype itself: One junction end does not reproduce the germline sequence, and a read error may be involved. This chain connects TRBV19 to TRBJ2-7; D ambiguous. The germline gives CDR1 LNHDA, CDR2 SQIVND (reference sequence). This CDR3 comprises 15 residues. DNA for the CDR3: TGTGCCAGTAGCACGGCCCTCGGCGGATCCTACGAGCCGTACTTC. Its protein is CASSTALGGSYEPYF.

This chain links TRBV5-1 with TRBJ2-5; possibly TRBD2 for D (6 bases). Trimming cost V 3 bases and J 4 bases, with 16 bases left between them. This CDR3 has 15 amino acids. Per the germline V gene, CDR1 is SGHRS and CDR2 is YFSETQ. CDR3 coding DNA: TGCGCCAGCAGCTCCTCCTGGGCGGGACTAGAGACCCAGTACTTC. Its protein is CASSSSWAGLETQYF.

This clonotype was seen only a few times. This may arise from a read error, as a much more abundant clone is one base away. This chain joins TRBV14 and TRBJ2-1; D gene unclear. Deletions cut 8 bases from V and 7 bases from J, with 18 bases between. Germline V gene data show CDR1 as SGHDN and CDR2 as FVKESK. The length of the CDR3 is 14 residues. In nucleotides, the CDR3 is TGTGCCAGCGGCCCCCGTCCCGGAGCGAATGAGCAGTTCTTC. Encoded protein: CASGPRPGANEQFF.

This clonotype has a count of ten or more. This chain joins TRBV6-1 and TRBJ1-1, with no clear D. The germline V and J ends were trimmed by 7 bases and 1 base, with 10 bases remaining between them. Germline CDR1 and CDR2: MNHNS and SASEGT. The length of the CDR3 is 13 residues. The CDR3 reads CASKEQQNTEAFF. The DNA for the CDR3 is TGTGCCAGCAAAGAACAGCAGAACACTGAAGCTTTCTTT.

This clonotype was counted many times. The chain employs TRBV5-1 and TRBJ2-5; no clear D. Deletions cut 4 bases from V and 3 bases from J, with 4 bases between. Germline-derived CDR1 and CDR2 are SGHRS and YFSETQ. This CDR3 is 11 amino acids long. The CDR3 spells CASSGEETQYF. The DNA for the CDR3 is TGCGCCAGCAGCGGGGAAGAGACCCAGTACTTC.

This clonotype was found many times. The chain carries TRBV29-1 and TRBJ1-1; D is possibly TRBD1 (6 bases). This CDR3 contains 13 residues. Germline V CDR1 and CDR2: SQVTM, ANQGSEA. V gave up 6 bases and J gave up 4 bases, with 15 bases separating them. This CDR3 reads CSVAWGAVTEAFF. The CDR3 nucleotides are TGCAGCGTGGCCTGGGGGGCAGTCACTGAAGCTTTCTTT.

This clonotype was found many times. The chain has TRBV20-1 and TRBJ1-6; the D gene is possibly TRBD1 (6 bases). Between the trimmed V and J ends, which lost 2 bases and 7 bases, there was a span of 18 bases. Per germline, CDR1 DFQATT and CDR2 SNEGSKA (reference sequence). This CDR3 is built from 16 residues. CDR3 protein: CSARTGYNPLNSPLHF. Here the CDR3 DNA reads TGCAGTGCTAGAACAGGGTACAACCCCCTAAATTCACCCCTCCACTTT.

This clonotype was seen ten or more times. This chain uses TRBV19 with TRBJ2-2; 8 positions match TRBD1. The CDR3 is made up of 14 amino acids. CDR1 and CDR2 from the germline V gene are LNHDA and SQIVND (reference sequence). After removal of 5 bases from V and 6 bases from J, the junction contained 5 bases not matched to a gene. The DNA of the CDR3 is TGTGCCAGTAGTCTGACAGGGGAGGCCGGGGAGCTGTTTTTT. The encoded protein is CASSLTGEAGELFF.

The table lists this clonotype with many counts. The rearrangement links TRBV20-1 to TRBJ2-2; D possibly matches TRBD1 or TRBD2 (5 bases each). V dropped 0 bases and J dropped 3 bases, with 20 bases sitting between them. CDR1 DFQATT and CDR2 SNEGSKA come from the germline V gene (reference sequence). This CDR3 is built from 18 residues. For the CDR3, the DNA is TGCAGTGCTAGAGATTGGGGAGAGGACAACCCGGACACCGGGGAGCTGTTTTTT. Amino acid sequence: CSARDWGEDNPDTGELFF.

This clonotype was observed at least ten times. The CDR3 loop reads CSACRLSSYEQYF. CDR3 sequence (DNA): TGCAGTGCTTGCCGACTGTCCTCCTACGAGCAGTACTTC. The chain uses TRBV20-1 and TRBJ2-7; D not certain. V was cut by 5 bases and J by 0 bases, with 11 bases left in between. The CDR3 totals 13 residues. Germline assignment: CDR1 DFQATT and CDR2 SNEGSKA (reference sequence).

This clonotype was seen repeatedly, ten times or more. V gene TRBV20-1 combines with J gene TRBJ2-2, with D uncertain. Looked up from germline, CDR1 is DFQATT and CDR2 is SNEGSKA (reference sequence). V was cut by 1 base and J by 4 bases, with 10 bases left in between. The CDR3 spans 14 residues. The CDR3 here is CSARVEQGTGELFF. In DNA, the CDR3 is TGCAGTGCTAGAGTAGAGCAAGGCACCGGGGAGCTGTTTTTT.

The sample holds many counts of this clonotype. The V gene is TRBV9, the J gene TRBJ1-6; 7 bases agree with TRBD1. With 0 bases clipped from V and 7 bases from J, the junction kept 4 bases outside the gene matches. The CDR3 loop spans 15 amino acids. Germline loops: CDR1 SGDLS, CDR2 YYNGEE. CDR3 amino acids: CASSVDRTGNSPLHF. The CDR3 bases are TGTGCCAGCAGCGTAGACAGGACAGGCAATTCACCCCTCCACTTT.

At least ten counts were recorded for this clonotype. The rearrangement joins TRBV11-2 to TRBJ2-1; TRBD2 matches 12 bases. After removal of 8 bases from V and 0 bases from J, the junction contained 2 bases not matched to a gene. The germline V gene has CDR1 SGHAT and CDR2 FQNNGV. The CDR3 has 15 residues. CDR3: CASRLAGASYNEQFF. The DNA for the CDR3 is TGTGCCAGCCGACTAGCGGGGGCCTCCTACAATGAGCAGTTCTTC.

The chain uses TRBV28 and TRBJ2-2, with 7 bases fitting TRBD1. Germline CDR1 MDHEN, CDR2 SYDVKM. The CDR3 extends over 16 amino acids. The J segment lost 0 bases and the V segment lost 5 bases, leaving 6 bases of the junction unmatched. The CDR3 sequence is CASSPPGTANTGELFF. The CDR3 DNA reads as TGTGCCAGCAGTCCTCCCGGGACAGCGAACACCGGGGAGCTGTTTTTT.

This clonotype came up many times. V usage is TRBV18 and J usage is TRBJ2-1; TRBD1 agrees at 12 bases. The CDR3 consists of 16 residues. The V and J ends lost 1 base and 7 bases, in that order; junction bases with no gene match: 5. In germline, CDR1 is KGHSH, CDR2 LQKENI. CDR3 region: CASSPLGTGGPNEQFF. The CDR3 nucleotides are TGTGCCAGCTCACCACTTGGGACAGGGGGCCCGAATGAGCAGTTCTTC.

In its sample, this clonotype was seen a few times. J is TRBJ2-2 and V is TRBV20-1; 7 bases match TRBD2. V was pared by 6 bases and J by 6 bases, with 7 bases of the junction left unmatched. Germline V gene data show CDR1 as DFQATT and CDR2 as SNEGSKA (reference sequence). There are 13 residues in the CDR3. DNA of the CDR3: TGCAGTGCCCAACTTCGGGGGGCCGGGGAGCTGTTTTTT. Translated, it gives CSAQLRGAGELFF.

This clonotype was recorded many times. Relative to the germline gene, one junction end is altered; a read error may explain this. The chain links TRBV7-6 to TRBJ2-5; 8 positions match TRBD1. The CDR3 loop spans 14 amino acids. CDR1 and CDR2 (germline): SGHVS, FNYEAQ. CDR3 amino acids: CASSSGQGFPLPHF. The CDR3 DNA sequence: TGTGCCAGCAGTTCCGGACAGGGATTCCCCCTACCGCACTTC.

This clonotype was seen a handful of times. A much larger clone sits a single nucleotide away, making a read error possible. The chain carries TRBV5-8 and TRBJ2-3, with D tentatively TRBD1 (6 bases). The ends were cut back, 4 bases at V and 6 bases at J, with 18 bases in the middle. The CDR3 has 15 residues. Germline V gene data show CDR1 as SGHTS and CDR2 as YDEGEE. The CDR3, as DNA: TGTGCCAGCAGCCCTACCTACGACAGGAATGATACGCAGTATTTT. Its translation: CASSPTYDRNDTQYF. Using reference TRBV5-8 and TRBJ2-3 for the parts outside the CDR3, the full variable domain is EAGVTQSPTHLIKTRGQQATLRCSPISGHTSVYWYQQALGLGLQFLLWYDEGEERNRGNFPPRFSGRQFPNYSSELNVNALELEDSALYLCASSPTYDRNDTQYFGPGTRLTVL.

This sequence joins TRBV7-9 and TRBJ2-4; D is undetermined. The V and J ends lost 5 bases and 6 bases respectively, with 8 bases between them. Per the germline V gene, CDR1 is SEHNR and CDR2 is FQNEAQ (reference sequence). The CDR3 loop spans 12 amino acids. The CDR3 here is CASSPELNIQYF. CDR3 coding DNA: TGTGCCAGCAGCCCTGAGTTAAACATTCAGTACTTC.